This T cell receptor beta chain was recorded in a study of T cell repertoires in cytomegalovirus infection. Turning to the study itself: It was the public TCR beta signatures that indicated both CMV infection and matching HLA type.

This clonotype was recorded at least ten times. Its matching antigen is unknown. MiXCR, run by TCRdb on the reads, gives a single entry per CDR3 protein. The top ten clones hold roughly 16% of a sample with about 260,000 distinct CDR3 sequences, approximately 9.1% of them seen once. Overall study results and limits: Cumulative public TCR beta family frequency identified carriers of CMV plus the relevant HLA. Within the response measured ex vivo, HLA-C-restricted CMV-specific TCR beta clonotypes were dominant.

The CDR3 runs to 12 residues. The germline V gene encodes CDR1 SNHLY and CDR2 FYNNEI. The V end lost 3 bases, the J end lost 3 bases, and 5 bases lay between the germline ends. The sequencing sample was made of PBMCs. V gene TRBV2 combines with J gene TRBJ1-2; D uncertain. The TCR comes from a human donor in good health (CMV status not recorded). Some clones in this sample may be carry-over from other donors' samples. CDR3 in DNA: TGTGCCAGCAGTGACAGCTACTATGGCTACACCTTC. Translated, it gives CASSDSYYGYTF. Full variable domain (outside the CDR3, taken from reference TRBV2 and TRBJ1-2): EPEVTQTPSHQVTQMGQEVILRCVPISNHLYFYWYRQILGQKVEFLVSFYNNEISEKSEIFDDQFSVERPDGSNFTLKIRSTKLEDSAMYFCASSDSYYGYTFGSGTRLTVV.